The 4 T cell receptor beta chains listed next were all sequenced from one sample in a study of blood T cell repertoires in COVID-19 (dated by TCRdb to the early 2020s). Libraries were prepared through the immunoSEQ multiplex PCR assay. TCRdb re-hosts the immuneACCESS table, in-frame sequences only. Its copies lack some clones; in the studies checked, an unresolved V gene accounts for under half of them, and the cause for the rest is not known. The sample includes 200,000 to 250,000 clones, with approximately 82% observed a single time. Jointly, the top ten make up approximately 16% of the sample. The sample taken for sequencing was PBMCs or T cells enriched from blood (not recorded which). The receptors stem from a middle-aged man who had recovered from COVID-19.

Of note for this clone: Other nucleotide sequences in the sample specify the same CDR3. The V and J genes are TRBV5-1 and TRBJ2-5, with D tentatively TRBD1 (5 bases). The V and J ends lost 2 bases and 2 bases respectively, with 7 bases between them. Germline V gives CDR1 SGHRS, CDR2 YFSETQ. The CDR3 length is 13 residues. In DNA form, the CDR3 reads TGCGCCAGCAGCTTAGGGGTTCAAGAGACCCAGTACTTC. This gives the protein CASSLGVQETQYF.

This clone was detected once. V and J are TRBV21-1 and TRBJ2-5; the table gives TRBD1 as D, unverified against the DNA. TRBV21-1 represents a pseudogene. This CDR3 comprises 15 residues. DNA for the CDR3: TGTGCCAGCAGCATTCGAACGGACAGGTGGGTGACCCAGTACTTC. It codes for CASSIRTDRWVTQYF.

This chain uses TRBV19 with TRBJ2-5; 13 bases line up with TRBD2. The CDR3 is 15 amino acids. Germline CDR1 reads LNHDA; CDR2 reads SQIVND (reference sequence). After removal of 6 bases from V and 5 bases from J, the junction contained 6 bases not matched to a gene. The CDR3 DNA is TGTGCCAGTAGCGAGGGGACTAGCGGGGCGGAGACCCAGTACTTC. Translating it yields CASSEGTSGAETQYF.

In its sample, this clone was seen a few times. The CDR3: CASSLSWATSNYGYTF. In DNA, the CDR3 is TGTGCCAGCAGTTTATCGTGGGCGACGTCTAACTATGGCTACACCTTC. The J gene is TRBJ1-2, the V gene TRBV27, with no clear D. Trimming cost V 0 bases and J 0 bases, with 11 bases left between them. The CDR3 spans 16 residues. Germline CDR1 MNHEY, CDR2 SMNVEV (reference sequence).